The source of this T cell receptor (beta chain) is a study of blood T cell repertoires in COVID-19. On the study more broadly: T cells, B-cell-depleted T cells, or PBMCs supplied cDNA or gDNA.

This clone turned up a few times. Enrolled during active infection, Seattle patients were then followed longitudinally. In germline, CDR1 is KGHSH, CDR2 LQKENI. Trimming at V came to 3 bases and at J to 5 bases, leaving 5 bases not matched to a gene. The CDR3 is 14 amino acids. In the original workflow: The authors estimated nucleated cell counts from reference gene primer amplification. Profiling relied on immunoSEQ multiplex PCR, and the TCRdb table lists in-frame clones only, not all of them. V and J calls and clone size are copied from that table; D and trimming were computed from the DNA. The data contain around 150,000 clones, 70% to 90% of them seen just once; the ten biggest clones take up under 8.5%.

The clonotype comes from a woman aged 60-75 years with COVID-19, enrolled during active disease. Material: peripheral blood. The chain joins TRBV18 to TRBJ2-7; 9 bases are shared with TRBD1. CDR3 residues: CASSPARTGDEQYF. The CDR3 bases are TGTGCCAGCTCACCGGCCAGGACAGGGGACGAGCAGTACTTC.